A single T cell receptor beta chain is shown here with its context. This sample is part of a study of radiation and T cells in renal cell carcinoma. Study information: Nephrectomy followed 15 Gy stereotactic body radiation by 4 weeks.

Time point here: blood 2 weeks post-SBRT. Treatment meaning: 15 Gy SBRT to primary tumor, nephrectomy 4 weeks later. The data were produced by immunoSEQ multiplex PCR, yet TCRdb's version contains in-frame clones alone and is incomplete. The sample consists of 100,000 to 150,000 clones, around 80% of them appearing once. Trimming took 4 bases from V and 5 from J, leaving 14 bases between them. Germline CDR1 is MGHRA and CDR2 is YSYEKL. The CDR3 extends over 14 amino acids. The chain recombines TRBV4-1 with TRBJ2-5; possibly TRBD1 for D (6 bases). The starting material was blood, obtained from a patient whose treatment included radiotherapy and nephrectomy. This clonotype was sampled from a man over 45 with renal cell carcinoma. As DNA, the CDR3 is TGCGCCAGCAGCCCGGACAGTCAGGGGGAGACCCAGTACTTC. Translating gives CASSPDSQGETQYF.